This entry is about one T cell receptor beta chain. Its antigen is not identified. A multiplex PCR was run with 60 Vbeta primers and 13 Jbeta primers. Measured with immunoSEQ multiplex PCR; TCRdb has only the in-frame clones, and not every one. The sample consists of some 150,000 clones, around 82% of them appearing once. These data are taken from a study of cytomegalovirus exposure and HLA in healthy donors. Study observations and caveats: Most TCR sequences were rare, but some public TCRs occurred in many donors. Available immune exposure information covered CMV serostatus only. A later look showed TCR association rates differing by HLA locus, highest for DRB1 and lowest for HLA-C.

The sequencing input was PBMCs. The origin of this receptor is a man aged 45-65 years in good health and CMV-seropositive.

The CDR3 DNA follows: TGTGCCAGCAGCCAAGGCGGGGTTCCTAGCGATATCAAAAACATTCAGTACTTC. Encoded protein: CASSQGGVPSDIKNIQYF. The chain carries TRBV14 and TRBJ2-4; D is possibly TRBD2 (6 bases). The CDR3 is 18 residues long. Germline-derived CDR1 and CDR2 are SGHDN and FVKESK. V lost 1 base to trimming and J lost 3 bases, with 19 bases between them.